This is a list of T cell receptor beta chains from one sample in a study of sequential checkpoint blockade in melanoma. Assay used: immunoSEQ multiplex PCR; TCRdb lists only in-frame clones, some missing. Among fewer than 15,000 clones listed, roughly 81% were seen once. The starting material was CD8+ T cells sorted from blood (inferred from file names), obtained from a patient given nivolumab and ipilimumab in sequence. The receptors were gathered from a human donor with melanoma. Both conserved end residues are part of each CDR3. D genes are given only for firm matches. Clone size appears in some rows only: once, few, many, or a class for an expanded clone.

NA	TRBV6-1	14	TRBJ2-2	NA	TGTGCCAGCACCGGAGGGGGGGACACCGGGGAGCTGTTTTTT	CASTGGGDTGELFF
few	TRBV15	15	TRBJ2-5	NA	TGTGCCACCAGCAGAACTCAGGGATTCCAAGAGACCCAGTACTTC	CATSRTQGFQETQYF
NA	TRBV6-6	14	TRBJ2-2	NA	TGTGCCAGCAATGCGGACTCGAACACCGGGGAGCTGTTTTTT	CASNADSNTGELFF
few	TRBV6-1	14	TRBJ1-5	TRBD1	TGTGTCACCGGGACAGGGGGCGGGAGTCAGCCCCAGCATTTT	CVTGTGGGSQPQHF
few	TRBV6-5	13	TRBJ1-2	NA	TGTGCCAGCAGACCTACAGAGATCTATGGCTACACCTTC	CASRPTEIYGYTF
NA	TRBV5-6	15	TRBJ2-1	TRBD2	TGTGCCAGCAGCTTGGGCGGGGGGGCTTACAATGAGCAGTTCTTC	CASSLGGGAYNEQFF
medium-sized	TRBV7-9	14	TRBJ1-2	TRBD1	TGTGCCAGCAGCCCGGACAGGAACAACTATGGCTACACCTTC	CASSPDRNNYGYTF
NA	TRBV5-4	15	TRBJ1-1	NA	TGTGCCAGCAGCCCTGGGCGGGGGCGGGACGCTGAAGCTTTCTTT	CASSPGRGRDAEAFF
NA	TRBV9	15	TRBJ2-4	NA	TGTGCCAGCACCCTCGACGGGGAAGCCAAAAACATTCAGTACTTC	CASTLDGEAKNIQYF
NA	TRBV5-4	12	TRBJ2-1	NA	TGTGCCAGCAGCTTAGGAGACAATGAGCAGTTCTTC	CASSLGDNEQFF
NA	TRBV28	15	TRBJ1-2	TRBD1	TGTGCCAGCAGTTCCTCGACAGGGGATCGCTATGGCTACACCTTC	CASSSSTGDRYGYTF
NA	TRBV19	14	TRBJ2-2	NA	TGTGCCAGTAGTTTCGAACAGGGATCCGGGGAGCTGTTTTTT	CASSFEQGSGELFF
NA	TRBV5-6	16	TRBJ2-2	TRBD1	TGTGCCAGCAGCCCATGGCAGGGGGCGTACACCGGGGAGCTGTTTTTT	CASSPWQGAYTGELFF
NA	TRBV5-6	12	TRBJ2-5	NA	TGTGCCAGCAGCCGTGAAGGGGACTGGCAGTACTTC	CASSREGDWQYF
NA	TRBV6-5	15	TRBJ2-5	TRBD2	TGTGCCAGCAGTTACGGGGCGGGAGGGCAAGAGACCCAGTACTTC	CASSYGAGGQETQYF
large	TRBV28	14	TRBJ2-2	NA	TGTGCCAGCAGCCGCAGTCTTGAAGCCGGGGAGCTGTTTTTT	CASSRSLEAGELFF
NA	TRBV7-9	16	TRBJ2-1	TRBD1	TGTGCCAGCAGCTTGAACCGGGACAGGGGATATCATGAGCAGTTCTTC	CASSLNRDRGYHEQFF
NA	TRBV9	14	TRBJ2-7	NA	TGTGCCGGCAGCGTAGGCGGGAACTCCTACGAGCAGTACTTC	CAGSVGGNSYEQYF
NA	TRBV27	15	TRBJ2-1	TRBD1	TGTGCCAGCAGTTTAGGGACAGGGGGCTACAATGAGCAGTTCTTC	CASSLGTGGYNEQFF
few	TRBV5-8	14	TRBJ2-1	TRBD1	TGTGCCAGCTTGACAGGGGGACGGGGCAATGAGCAGTTCTTC	CASLTGGRGNEQFF
NA	TRBV27	14	TRBJ1-1	NA	TGTGCCAGCAGTTTAGCAGGGGCCAGGACTGAAGCTTTCTTT	CASSLAGARTEAFF
once	TRBV2	14	TRBJ2-7	NA	TGTGCCAGCAGTGAATTCCTCCGGGGGTACGAGCAGTACTTC	CASSEFLRGYEQYF
NA	TRBV6-5	15	TRBJ1-2	NA	TGTGCCAGCAGTTACTCGAATCCAGGGTCCTATGGCTACACCTTC	CASSYSNPGSYGYTF
NA	TRBV7-7	14	TRBJ2-2	NA	TGTGCTAGCAGCTTAAACAGGAACACCGGGGAGCTGTTTTTT	CASSLNRNTGELFF
few	TRBV5-3	15	TRBJ2-5	TRBD1	TGTGCCAGCAGCCTGGGACAGGGGGCGTTTGAGACCCAGTACTTC	CASSLGQGAFETQYF
NA	TRBV6-5	15	TRBJ1-5	TRBD1	TGTGCCAGCAGTTACTCTACAGGGGGCGGTCAGCCCCAGCATTTT	CASSYSTGGGQPQHF
NA	TRBV7-9	15	TRBJ2-3	NA	TGTGCCAGCAGCGCGTCAGGGATTAGCACAGATACGCAGTATTTT	CASSASGISTDTQYF
NA	TRBV9	16	TRBJ2-3	TRBD1	TGTGCCAGCAGCGTAGCGGACAGGGTAAGGGGAGATACGCAGTATTTT	CASSVADRVRGDTQYF
medium-sized	TRBV6-4	15	TRBJ2-3	TRBD2	TGTGCCAGCAGTGACAGCGGGGGGGCGACAGATACGCAGTATTTT	CASSDSGGATDTQYF
few	TRBV9	14	TRBJ1-5	NA	TGTGCCAGCAGCGTGGGGGGGCCAAATCAGCCCCAGCATTTT	CASSVGGPNQPQHF
NA	TRBV5-6	12	TRBJ2-7	NA	TGTGCCAGCAGCTTGCGAGTATACGAGCAGTACTTC	CASSLRVYEQYF